The 16 T cell receptor beta chains given below trace back to one sample, sequenced in a study of PD-L1 blockade in urothelial cancer. TCRdb keeps only in-frame clones here, not all; method: immunoSEQ multiplex PCR. The sample shows 85,000 to 90,000 clones, about 85% of them seen only once. Time point noted: pretreatment peripheral blood. The sample consisted of PBMCs, taken around atezolizumab (anti-PD-L1) treatment. These receptors were taken from a man aged 55 to 69 with urothelial cancer.

This clone was seen once. The chain employs TRBV2 and TRBJ2-1; D perhaps matches TRBD2 (5 bases). The V gene lost 3 bases and the J gene lost 9 bases, with 12 bases spanning the gap. Germline loops: CDR1 SNHLY, CDR2 FYNNEI. The CDR3 covers 13 residues. The CDR3 loop is CASSDVYRGEQFF. The DNA for the CDR3 is TGTGCCAGCAGTGACGTTTATCGGGGTGAGCAGTTCTTC.

V usage is TRBV6-1 and J usage is TRBJ2-1; 8 bases agree with TRBD1. The CDR3 covers 14 residues. The germline V gene has CDR1 MNHNS and CDR2 SASEGT. Unmatched junction bases numbered 10, after V lost 5 bases and J lost 10 bases. The DNA of the CDR3 is TGTGCCAGCAGTACGCGACAGGGGTTATGGGAGCAGTTCTTC. This translates into CASSTRQGLWEQFF.

This clone has a single count. This chain joins TRBV7-3 and TRBJ1-1, with D perhaps TRBD1 (6 bases). V was pared by 3 bases and J by 1 base, with 6 bases between. Germline V CDR1 and CDR2: SGHTA, FQGTGA. The CDR3 runs 13 residues. CDR3 sequence (DNA): TGTGCCAGCAGCTTGGGGGCGAACACTGAAGCTTTCTTT. Its translation is CASSLGANTEAFF.

The rearrangement joins TRBV7-9 to TRBJ1-5; D ambiguous. The CDR3 loop spans 13 amino acids. Trimming removed 5 bases from V and 2 bases from J, with 7 bases in between. CDR1 is SEHNR and CDR2 is FQNEAQ in the germline V gene (reference sequence). The CDR3: CASSQQGNQPQHF. The CDR3 coding sequence is TGTGCCAGCAGCCAACAAGGCAATCAGCCCCAGCATTTT.

The rearrangement uses TRBV2 and TRBJ2-3; 10 bases match TRBD2. Per the germline V gene, CDR1 is SNHLY and CDR2 is FYNNEI. CDR3 length: 14 amino acids. After removal of 8 bases from V and 2 bases from J, the junction contained 4 bases not matched to a gene. CDR3 sequence (DNA): TGTGCCAGCTCACTAGCGGGGTTCACAGATACGCAGTATTTT. Its translation: CASSLAGFTDTQYF.

This chain links TRBV11-3 with TRBJ2-7; possible D gene TRBD2, 6 bases. This CDR3 spans 14 amino acids. CDR1 is SGHNT and CDR2 is YENEEA in the germline V gene. Deletions cut 5 bases from V and 4 bases from J, with 15 bases between. DNA of the CDR3: TGTGCCAGCAGCACCGGGACTGAACTTTACGAGCAGTACTTC. It translates to CASSTGTELYEQYF.

This chain connects TRBV9 to TRBJ1-1, with 12 nucleotides matching TRBD1. The CDR3 spans 21 residues. The V and J ends lost 3 bases and 7 bases, in that order; junction bases with no gene match: 25. CDR1 and CDR2 (germline): SGDLS, YYNGEE. The CDR3 nucleotides are TGTGCCAGCAGCGGAGAACCGGGACAGGGGGCGGAAGCCCGCGTTGATGGTGAAGCTTTCTTT. Translating it yields CASSGEPGQGAEARVDGEAFF.

This chain links TRBV15 with TRBJ1-5; D might be TRBD1 (6 bases). The CDR3 loop spans 14 amino acids. V shed 2 bases and J shed 7 bases, with 12 bases lying between them. Per germline, CDR1 LNHNV and CDR2 YYDKDF (reference sequence). Here the CDR3 reads CATSRPGGGQPQHF. CDR3 coding DNA: TGTGCCACCAGCAGACCGGGGGGCGGGCAGCCCCAGCATTTT.

This clone appeared a few times. This rearrangement joins TRBV11-3 to TRBJ2-2; the match to TRBD2 covers 8 bases. The CDR3 has 15 residues. The V gene end was trimmed by 7 bases and the J gene end by 6 bases; junction bases not matched to a gene: 10. The germline CDR1 and CDR2 sequences are SGHNT and YENEEA. The DNA of the CDR3 is TGTGCCAGCATCATAGCGGGGAAAAGGGCCGGGGAGCTGTTTTTT. It specifies CASIIAGKRAGELFF.

This clone was counted once. The chain has TRBV5-1 and TRBJ2-1, with D possibly matching TRBD2 (5 bases). The CDR3 extends over 13 amino acids. V was trimmed by 5 bases and J by 8 bases, leaving 14 bases between them. Germline lookup yields CDR1 SGHRS and CDR2 YFSETQ. In nucleotides, the CDR3 is TGCGCCAGCAGATCAAGCGGCGTGGATGAGCAGTTCTTC. This encodes CASRSSGVDEQFF.

The rearrangement links TRBV19 to TRBJ2-3; possibly TRBD1 for D (6 bases). V was cut by 8 bases and J by 1 base, with 13 bases left in between. Germline lookup yields CDR1 LNHDA and CDR2 SQIVND (reference sequence). This CDR3 is 14 amino acids long. In DNA form, the CDR3 reads TGTGCCAGTGAACCCTGGACAGGCACAGATACGCAGTATTTT. Translated: CASEPWTGTDTQYF. The whole variable domain, remainder taken from reference TRBV19 and TRBJ2-3, is DGGITQSPKYLFRKEGQNVTLSCEQNLNHDAMYWYRQDPGQGLRLIYYSQIVNDFQKGDIAEGYSVSREKKESFPLTVTSAQKNPTAFYLCASEPWTGTDTQYFGPGTRLTVL.

This clone was detected a few times. The CDR3 protein is CASSSGTGSDTQYF. The CDR3 nucleotides are TGTGCCAGCAGTTCCGGGACAGGGTCAGATACGCAGTATTTT. The rearrangement uses TRBV6-5 and TRBJ2-3; 9 bases agree with TRBD1. Germline V CDR1 and CDR2: MNHEY, SVGAGI. Trimming cost V 4 bases and J 4 bases; bases outside gene matches: 3. The CDR3 is made up of 14 amino acids.

The chain couples TRBV5-8 to TRBJ1-1; a weak D match, TRBD1 (5 bases). The CDR3 is 13 residues long. Germline loops: CDR1 SGHTS, CDR2 YDEGEE. V was pared by 1 base and J by 1 base, with 5 bases between. The CDR3 here is CASSLRGNTEAFF. The CDR3 DNA follows: TGTGCCAGCAGCTTGAGGGGGAACACTGAAGCTTTCTTT.

As to this clone: Being one base from a much bigger clone, this may be a read error. This sequence joins TRBV6-5 and TRBJ1-5; 7 positions agree with TRBD1. The trim removed 8 bases at V and 2 bases at J, leaving 3 bases unmatched. Germline values: CDR1 MNHEY, CDR2 SVGAGI. The CDR3 has 13 residues. This CDR3 reads CASLTGGNQPQHF. The CDR3 DNA sequence: TGTGCCAGCCTAACAGGGGGCAATCAGCCCCAGCATTTT.

This clone has at least ten counts. J is TRBJ1-1 and V is TRBV20-1; TRBD1 might be the D (5 bases). V was cut by 2 bases and J by 9 bases, with 7 bases left in between. The CDR3 is 10 amino acids. CDR1 DFQATT and CDR2 SNEGSKA come from the germline V gene (reference sequence). DNA of the CDR3: TGCAGTGCTAGAACAGGACAAGCTTTCTTT. Amino acids: CSARTGQAFF.

This rearrangement joins TRBV6-5 to TRBJ1-2; D is perhaps TRBD1 (6 bases). The germline V gene encodes CDR1 MNHEY and CDR2 SVGAGI. The V gene lost 2 bases and the J gene lost 4 bases, with 14 bases spanning the gap. The CDR3 is 15 amino acids. This chain's CDR3 is CASSYRTGTSYGYTF. Written as DNA, the CDR3 is TGTGCCAGCAGTTACAGAACAGGGACCTCCTATGGCTACACCTTC.